This T cell receptor (beta chain) came from a study of CD8+ T cells in alopecia areata (dated by TCRdb to 2016 to 2019). With regard to the full study: Female C3H/HeJ recipients, 7-10 weeks old, were grafted with skin from C3H/HeJ donors with spontaneous alopecia (about 6-12 months old). TCRbeta CDR3 regions were amplified by immunoSEQ multiplex PCR with 35 Vbeta forward and 13 Jbeta reverse primers. To study T cell clonal expansion in alopecia areata, the researchers applied high-throughput TCRbeta sequencing to both the C3H/HeJ mouse model and human patients. Scalp clonality was compared across normal scalp (n=4), patchy alopecia areata scalp (n=8), and alopecia totalis/universalis scalp (n=8). In humans, TCRbeta sequencing was performed on scalp tissue and on sorted CD4+ and CD8+ peripheral blood T cells from healthy controls and from patients with patchy or totalis/universalis alopecia areata. RNA was extracted with the PAXgene miRNA kit for fixed scalp, the miRNeasy kit for PBMCs, and the RNeasy kit for mouse skin. Study-wide conclusions, independent of this receptor: Compared with mice, TCR sequences shared between patients were less clear, possibly partly because of HLA diversity across the patient population. Scalp TCR repertoire analysis is complicated because resident alphabeta T cells in normal human skin are also sequenced, whereas mouse skin is dominated by gammadelta T cells. Higher clonality and more expanded CD8+ clones were observed in lesional scalp than in normal scalp, particularly in alopecia totalis/universalis, a finding suggestive of antigenic drive.

Cells from pooled mouse cutaneous lymph nodes were stained for CD4, CD8alpha, NKG2D, NKG2ACE and other markers and then sorted on a BD Influx. The V and J ends are trimmed by 4 bases and 5 bases, leaving 12 bases between them. Spanning cysteine to phenylalanine, the CDR3 consists of 14 amino acids. The 30 bases shown cover part of the CDR3, and their frame starts at base 1. Per the germline V gene, LGHNA is the CDR1 and YSYQKL is the CDR2. This clone turned up a few times. It has no known antigen specificity. Mouse gene names and germline sequences are used here. The read ends 4 residues early relative to the CDR3; the germline J gene fills the gap. Library method: the immunoSEQ multiplex PCR assay. RNA was extracted from all samples and reverse transcribed into cDNA, which served as template for TCR sequencing. SuperScript III was used to make first-strand cDNA, primed with a 2:1 mix of oligo-dT and random hexamers. A synthetic immune receptor repertoire was used to measure amplification bias, and any remaining bias was corrected computationally. Sequencing of the libraries was done on Illumina HiSeq with 60 bp reads that cover the CDR3, reading from J toward V. Per the authors' processing: After raw reads were preprocessed to remove errors, the CDR3 was defined following IMGT conventions as running from the conserved cysteine to phenylalanine. Clonality was computed by normalizing Shannon entropy by log2 of the number of productive unique TCRs and subtracting the result from 1. Scalp TCRbeta sequences were cross-referenced with sorted blood CD4 and CD8 repertoires so that the CD4 or CD8 identity of scalp clones could be inferred. TCRdb carries this immuneACCESS record with in-frame sequences only. Its versions omit some clonotypes, under half of them owing to an unresolved V gene in the studies checked, with the rest unexplained. V and J calls and clone size come straight from that table; D and trimming were deduced from the DNA. The sample has approximately 300,000 clones on record, with no singletons. The leading ten clones occupy about 1.1% of the sample.

The rearrangement joined TRBV2 to TRBJ2-1; the D gene is perhaps TRBD1, from 6 matching bases. The specimen sequenced was CD4+ T cells sorted from a lymph node. The TCR sequence derives from a C3H/HeJ mouse with alopecia areata. Mice in this strain carry MHC haplotype H2-k. This receptor carries the CDR3 CASSRGGVDAEQFF. CDR3 DNA, as far as it was read: TGTGCCAGCAGCCGAGGGGGAGTTGATGCT.